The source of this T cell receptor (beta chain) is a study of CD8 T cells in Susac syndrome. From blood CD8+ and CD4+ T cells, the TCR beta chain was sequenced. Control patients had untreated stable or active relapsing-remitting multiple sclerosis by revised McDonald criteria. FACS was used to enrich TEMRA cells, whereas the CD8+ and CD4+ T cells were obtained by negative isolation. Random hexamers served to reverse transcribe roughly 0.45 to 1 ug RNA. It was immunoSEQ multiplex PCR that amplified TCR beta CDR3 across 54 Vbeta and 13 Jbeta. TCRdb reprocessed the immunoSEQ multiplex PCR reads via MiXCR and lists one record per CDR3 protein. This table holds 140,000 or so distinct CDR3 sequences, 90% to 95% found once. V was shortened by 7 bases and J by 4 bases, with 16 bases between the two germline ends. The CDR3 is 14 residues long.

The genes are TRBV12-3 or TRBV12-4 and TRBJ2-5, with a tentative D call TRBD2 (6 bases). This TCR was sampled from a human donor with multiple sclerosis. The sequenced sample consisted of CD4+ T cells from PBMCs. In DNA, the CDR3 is TGTGCCAGCATCGGTGGAGGGGTTGGAGAGACCCAGTACTTC. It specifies CASIGGGVGETQYF.